This T cell receptor beta chain was documented in a study of shared clonotypes between healthy human individuals. Overall study: The study used three CD4 naive, three CD4 memory, two CD8 naive and one CD8 memory plate per donor.

In germline, CDR1 is SGDLS, CDR2 YYNGEE. Unmatched junction bases numbered 6, after V lost 1 base and J lost 7 bases. The CDR3 has 17 residues. Sequencing used immunoSEQ multiplex PCR; TCRdb keeps in-frame clones, though not all of them. The sample lists roughly 2.2 million clones, roughly 90% occurring once. The rearrangement uses TRBV9 and TRBJ2-1; 15 positions agree with TRBD2. The sample taken for sequencing was naive CD4+ T cells from PBMCs. Stated subset: CD45RA+ positively selected. This receptor was obtained from a man aged 18 to 29 in good health. Some clones in this sample may be carry-over from other donors' samples. CDR3 residues: CASSVWGTSGRYNEQFF. Written as DNA, the CDR3 is TGTGCCAGCAGCGTATGGGGGACTAGCGGGAGGTATAATGAGCAGTTCTTC.